This TCR beta chain appears in the sequencing data of a study of blood T cell repertoires in COVID-19. Study details: Acute-phase and convalescent COVID-19 samples originated in the United States, Italy and Spain. From T cells, B-cell-depleted T cells, or PBMCs came the material, which was cDNA or gDNA.

In the original workflow: Reference gene primer amplification in the assay estimated nucleated cell counts. Repertoires were generated with immunoSEQ multiplex PCR, while TCRdb's copy carries only in-frame clones and drops some. From that table come the V and J calls and clone size; the DNA was used to work out D and trimming. The sample contains around 71,000 clones, more than 75% of which appear only once. The CDR3 is 12 amino acids. The V gene lost 7 bases and the J gene lost 1 base, with 7 bases spanning the gap. Germline-derived CDR1 and CDR2 are LNHDA and SQIVND (reference sequence). The genes are TRBV19 and TRBJ1-2; D remains ambiguous. Sequenced: peripheral blood. This TCR was sampled from a woman aged 55-70 years with acute or convalescent COVID-19. The CDR3 region is CASKQFNYGYTF. CDR3 nucleotides: TGTGCCAGTAAACAGTTTAACTATGGCTACACCTTC.